The TCR beta chain described here comes from a study of blood T cell repertoires in COVID-19 (dated by TCRdb to 2018 to 2020). With respect to the entire study: Collaborator samples came from the United States, Italy and Spain and covered acute and convalescent phases of COVID-19. The prospective study material was composed of cDNA or gDNA derived from T cells, B-cell-depleted T cells, or PBMCs. The dataset comprised deeply sampled blood TCRbeta repertoires from subjects exposed to, actively infected with, or recovered from COVID-19. The repertoires were released in a freely available public database meant as a resource for research on the immune response to SARS-CoV-2. Samples came from the ongoing ImmuneRACE study (first 160 participants) plus 1,254 subjects from 6 global collaborators. Sample metadata almost always included a de-identified subject ID, COVID-19 status, age in years and sex. Where HLA class I and class II types were available, the types were taken from metadata supplied by the sample provider, not from assay-based typing. Broader findings and caveats from the paper: The quantity of clinical and demographic metadata differed by source and by participant and was supplied without curation.

Each collaborating institution followed its own protocols to collect whole blood in K2EDTA tubes. For TCRbeta analysis, collaborators shipped samples in one of three forms: frozen whole blood, isolated PBMCs, or DNA extracted from either of those sample types. The immunoSEQ Assay, a bias-controlled multiplex PCR, was used to amplify TCRbeta CDR3 regions from genomic DNA. The authors' analysis ran thus. Within the assay, amplification of reference gene primers was used to estimate how many nucleated cells each sample contained. Sequence reads were collapsed and filtered to measure the absolute abundance of every unique TCRbeta CDR3 rearrangement. For each sample, productive Simpson clonality was calculated as the square root of Simpson's diversity index across productive rearrangements. In its TCRdb copy, this immuneACCESS table keeps in-frame sequences only and misses some clones. Where compared with another copy, unresolved V genes explain less than half of these, and the others have no known cause. That table gives V, J and clone size, and the DNA gave D and trimming. A total of 190,000 or so clones appear in this sample, approximately 85% of them only once. Around 9.5% of the sample is in the top ten clones.

The CDR3 has 16 amino acids, counting the end cysteine and phenylalanine. Of all the DNA, just the CDR3 is kept, 48 bases in frame from base 1. The germline V gene gives CDR1 as SGHNT and CDR2 as YENEEA. V is cut by 6 bases and J by 2 bases, and the space between the germline ends is 19 bases. As concerns this clone: Its antigen remains undetermined. Qualities for individual bases were not recorded, and no much larger clone is one base off.

Sequenced material: peripheral blood. The chain couples TRBV11-3 to TRBJ1-1; matching of 5 bases hints at TRBD1 as the D gene. The source of this sequence is an elderly woman with acute or convalescent COVID-19. The CDR3 protein is CASSWGGTAGNTEAFF. The base sequence is TGTGCCAGCAGTTGGGGGGGGACGGCGGGAAACACTGAAGCTTTCTTT.